This TCR beta chain derives from a study of CD8+CD57+ T cells in acquired aplastic anemia. Looking at the study overall: Sorted CD4+ plus CD8+ cells gave DNA averaging around 3 ug. Broader study findings: Both patients and controls carried the same twenty-nine CD8+ CDR3 sequences.

Genomic DNA was employed as the template in profiling TCR beta VDJ and CDR3. TCRdb re-called the reads through MiXCR, storing one row per CDR3 protein. The profile shows about half a million distinct CDR3 sequences, 25% to 40% of them singletons. The CDR3 has 14 amino acids. Germline-derived CDR1 and CDR2 are LNHDA and SQIVND (reference sequence). The germline V and J ends were trimmed by 0 bases and 2 bases, with 6 bases remaining between them. At least ten counts were recorded for this clonotype. The target antigen is unknown. Those patients picked for sequencing had displayed CD8+CD57+ cell expansion on flow cytometry. All participating patients were living with severe acquired aplastic anemia. Prior therapy had not been administered to any patient at the time of blood sampling.

The sequencing input was sorted CD4+, CD8+, or CD8+CD57+ T cells (not recorded which) from PBMCs. The sequence came from a human donor with aplastic anemia. The chain has TRBV19 and TRBJ2-3; D unclear. CDR3 sequence (DNA): TGTGCCAGTAGTATAGACATTCCCACAGATACGCAGTATTTT. Protein sequence: CASSIDIPTDTQYF.